The rows below give T cell receptor beta chains drawn from one sample of a study of OX40 agonist ivuxolimab in advanced cancers. Here immunoSEQ multiplex PCR was the method, and the copy in TCRdb shows in-frame clones only, minus some. The table lists about 40,000 clones, 70% to 80% of them singletons. Sample: CD4+ or CD8+ T cells sorted from blood, taken in a trial of the OX40 agonist ivuxolimab. The receptors derive from an adult with an advanced solid tumor such as melanoma, head and neck, liver or kidney cancer. CDR3s include the opening cysteine and the closing phenylalanine or tryptophan. The order of the fields is D gene, clone size, J gene, V gene, CDR3 DNA, CDR3 protein. The D gene is left open where the match is weak. Clone sizes are given selectively: once, few, many, or a class where the clone is expanded.

TRBD1 | - | TRBJ1-1 | TRBV7-3 | TGTGCCAGCAGCTTCGCGGGACAGTCAAACACTGAAGCTTTCTTT | CASSFAGQSNTEAFF
TRBD2 | - | TRBJ2-3 | TRBV2 | TGTGCCAGCATTCAAACGGGGCTAGCGGGGTACACAGATACGCAGTATTTT | CASIQTGLAGYTDTQYF
TRBD2 | - | TRBJ2-7 | TRBV9 | TGTGCCAGCAGCGTAGCTGAGCGGGGGGGCCCCGACGAGCAGTACTTC | CASSVAERGGPDEQYF
TRBD1 | once | TRBJ2-1 | TRBV9 | TGTGCCAGCAGCGCTTATTCCACAGGGGTCAATGAGCAGTTCTTC | CASSAYSTGVNEQFF
TRBD1 | - | TRBJ1-4 | TRBV29-1 | TGCAGCGTAGGACAGGGGGGTGGTGAAAAACTGTTTTTT | CSVGQGGGEKLFF
TRBD2 | few | TRBJ2-7 | TRBV7-3 | TGTGCCAGCAGCGTGACTAGCGGGGGGTACGAGCAGTACTTC | CASSVTSGGYEQYF
- | - | TRBJ2-7 | TRBV27 | TGTGCCAGCAGAGATATGGACAACTACGAGCAGTACTTC | CASRDMDNYEQYF
TRBD1 | - | TRBJ1-3 | TRBV5-8 | TGTGCCAGCAGCTTAAAGACAGGGGCTGGAAACACCATATATTTT | CASSLKTGAGNTIYF
TRBD2 | - | TRBJ2-3 | TRBV30 | TGTGCCTGGTCCGGACTAGCGCTCACAGATACGCAGTATTTT | CAWSGLALTDTQYF
TRBD2 | - | TRBJ2-7 | TRBV5-1 | TGCGCCAGCAGAGCTAGCGGGTCCAGGAGCGAGCAGTACTTC | CASRASGSRSEQYF
TRBD1 | - | TRBJ2-2 | TRBV10-3 | TGTGCCATCAGGCCCGGGACAGGGGACACCGGGGAGCTGTTTTTT | CAIRPGTGDTGELFF
- | - | TRBJ2-7 | TRBV5-1 | TGCGCCAGCAGCTTGGTAGACAGCTACGAGCAGTACTTC | CASSLVDSYEQYF
TRBD1 | - | TRBJ2-3 | TRBV11-2 | TGTGCCAGCAGCTCAGACAGGGGTCCACTAGGGGCGGGCTTCACAGATACGCAGTATTTT | CASSSDRGPLGAGFTDTQYF
- | - | TRBJ1-2 | TRBV6-5 | TGTGCCAGCAGGCGCGGGGCTAACTATGGCTACACCTTC | CASRRGANYGYTF
TRBD2 | - | TRBJ2-3 | TRBV5-6 | TGTGCCAGCAGCACCAGGACTAGCGGGAGACGGGAAGATACGCAGTATTTT | CASSTRTSGRREDTQYF
- | - | TRBJ2-3 | TRBV5-4 | TGTGCCAGCAGCTTTAAGGGTGAGGATACGCAGTATTTT | CASSFKGEDTQYF
- | - | TRBJ1-1 | TRBV19 | TGTGCCAGTAGTATGAGGTGGGCGAACACTGAAGCTTTCTTT | CASSMRWANTEAFF